These 27 T cell receptor beta chains were all obtained from the same sample, sequenced in a study of T-cell reconstitution after alpha-beta-depleted transplantation in children. A library of TCRbeta sequences, prepared with unique molecular identifiers, was generated. TCRdb called the PCR reads again in MiXCR, with one record for every CDR3 protein. Seen here are approximately 490,000 distinct CDR3 sequences, more than 9% observed once, and the top ten hold 2% to 2.5%. The sequencing used PBMCs, collected before TCRalphabeta/CD19-depleted stem cell transplant. The source is a child aged 2-15 years with inherited bone marrow failure, due to receive a stem cell transplant.

The rearrangement links TRBV3-1 to TRBJ2-5, with D perhaps TRBD2 (6 bases). Trimming took 5 bases from V and 5 from J, leaving 18 bases between them. From germline, CDR1 is LGHDT and CDR2 YNNKEL (reference sequence). CDR3 length: 15 residues. CDR3 amino acids: CASSGIRRGAETQYF. For the CDR3, the DNA is TGTGCCAGCAGCGGGATCCGGAGGGGCGCGGAGACCCAGTACTTC.

This clonotype was recorded at least ten times. The chain uses TRBV12-3 or TRBV12-4 and TRBJ2-3; 13 nucleotides align to TRBD2. V dropped 6 bases and J dropped 4; count of bases not matched to a gene: 10. The CDR3 runs 17 residues. This CDR3 reads CASSPGLAGRFSDTQYF. CDR3 bases: TGTGCCAGCAGCCCGGGACTAGCGGGACGGTTTTCAGATACGCAGTATTTT.

This clonotype has ten or more counts. This chain uses TRBV4-3 with TRBJ2-7; 10 nucleotides align to TRBD2. V was clipped by 3 bases and J by 5 bases; unmatched bases: 4. The germline CDR1 and CDR2 sequences are LGHNA and YSLEER. This CDR3 is 14 amino acids long. The CDR3 is CASSQGLARDEQYF. The CDR3 DNA follows: TGCGCCAGCAGCCAGGGACTAGCGAGAGACGAGCAGTACTTC.

This clonotype came up many times. The V gene is TRBV6-5, the J gene TRBJ2-7; D unclear. Germline V CDR1 and CDR2: MNHEY, SVGAGI. Trimming stripped 0 bases from V and 6 bases from J, with 9 bases between. This CDR3 region has 13 residues. The CDR3 DNA is TGTGCCAGCAGTTACTCGATAGTGGGCGAGCAGTACTTC. It translates to CASSYSIVGEQYF.

This clonotype has ten or more counts. The chain employs TRBV29-1 and TRBJ1-2; D unclear. This CDR3 region has 12 residues. Trimming cost V 6 bases and J 5 bases, with 13 bases left between them. From germline, CDR1 is SQVTM and CDR2 ANQGSEA. CDR3 sequence (DNA): TGCAGCGTCGCTCGGGGTTCGTATGGCTACACCTTC. Amino acid sequence: CSVARGSYGYTF.

The rearrangement uses TRBV4-3 and TRBJ1-1; D perhaps matches TRBD1 (6 bases). This CDR3 has 15 residues. The germline V gene encodes CDR1 LGHNA and CDR2 YSLEER. The V gene lost 3 bases and the J gene lost 4 bases, with 15 bases spanning the gap. CDR3 bases: TGCGCCAGCAGCCAGCCCCGGGGGGCGTCCACTGAAGCTTTCTTT. Translated: CASSQPRGASTEAFF.

The rearrangement links TRBV28 to TRBJ2-7, with D perhaps given as TRBD1 or TRBD2 (5 bases each). Trimming removed 3 bases at V and 3 bases at J, with 12 bases between. Germline assignment: CDR1 MDHEN and CDR2 SYDVKM. The CDR3 has 14 residues. The chain's CDR3 is CASSFRDGYYEQYF. Written as DNA, the CDR3 is TGTGCCAGCAGTTTCCGGGACGGATACTACGAGCAGTACTTC.

This chain connects TRBV6-5 to TRBJ2-5; D call uncertain. Germline loops: CDR1 MNHEY, CDR2 SVGAGI. The CDR3 length is 14 residues. V was clipped by 0 bases and J by 4 bases, with 9 bases between them. The CDR3 region has the DNA TGTGCCAGCAGTTACTCGACGGTCCCAGAGACCCAGTACTTC. Its protein product is CASSYSTVPETQYF.

This clonotype showed up many times. This chain links TRBV5-6 with TRBJ2-7, with 9 bases identical to TRBD1. CDR1 and CDR2 (germline): SGHDT, YYEEEE. Unmatched junction bases numbered 8, after V lost 7 bases and J lost 6 bases. This CDR3 comprises 13 residues. The CDR3 protein is CASSSQGAREQYF. Written as DNA, the CDR3 is TGTGCCAGCTCATCACAGGGGGCGCGCGAGCAGTACTTC.

The gene calls are TRBV11-1 and TRBJ2-2, with 8 bases aligning to TRBD1. CDR1 and CDR2 from the germline V gene are SGHAT and FQDESV (reference sequence). V shed 0 bases and J 6 bases; nucleotides not matched to a gene: 12. The CDR3 is 18 residues long. The CDR3 DNA is TGTGCCAGCAGCTTAGCACAGGGGGGTCCCCGGAGCGCCGGGGAGCTGTTTTTT. Translation: CASSLAQGGPRSAGELFF. Full variable domain (rest looked up from reference TRBV11-1 and TRBJ2-2): EAEVAQSPRYKITEKSQAVAFWCDPISGHATLYWYRQILGQGPELLVQFQDESVVDDSQLPKDRFSAERLKGVDSTLKIQPAELGDSAMYLCASSLAQGGPRSAGELFFGEGSRLTVL.

This clonotype was counted at least ten times. This may be a read error: a much more frequent sequence differs by one nucleotide. The rearrangement uses TRBV6-1 and TRBJ2-2; D remains ambiguous. The CDR3 runs to 11 residues. V lost 4 bases and J lost 4, with 1 base in between. From germline, CDR1 is MNHNS and CDR2 SASEGT. This chain's CDR3 is CASSATGELFF. Written as DNA, the CDR3 is TGTGCCAGCAGTGCCACCGGGGAGCTGTTTTTT.

This clonotype has at least ten counts. The V gene is TRBV4-3, the J gene TRBJ2-2; D is undetermined. Trimming took 3 bases from V and 3 from J, leaving 8 bases between them. Germline V gene sequence: CDR1 LGHNA, CDR2 YSLEER. This CDR3 contains 14 residues. CDR3 nucleotide sequence: TGCGCCAGCAGCCATAACATTGACACCGGGGAGCTGTTTTTT. Its protein product is CASSHNIDTGELFF.

This clonotype was observed a single time. V usage is TRBV7-2 and J usage is TRBJ2-1; D is unresolved. Germline CDR1 and CDR2: SGHTA and FQGNSA. The V end lost 11 bases, the J end lost 0 bases, and 14 bases lay between the germline ends. This CDR3 comprises 14 residues. CDR3 DNA: TGTGCCTCCGAGAAGTGGAGCTCCTACAATGAGCAGTTCTTC. Amino acids: CASEKWSSYNEQFF.

There are many counts of this clonotype. The J gene is TRBJ2-1, the V gene TRBV7-2, with D unclear. The V end lost 5 bases, the J end lost 0 bases, and 14 bases lay between the germline ends. Germline V gene sequence: CDR1 SGHTA, CDR2 FQGNSA. The CDR3 sequence is 16 residues long. The CDR3 is CASSRPWSLSYNEQFF. The CDR3 DNA is TGTGCCAGCAGCCGGCCTTGGAGTCTCTCCTACAATGAGCAGTTCTTC.

Ten or more counts support this clonotype. The chain carries TRBV27 and TRBJ2-6; no reliable D call. V lost 6 bases to trimming and J lost 0 bases, with 6 bases between them. CDR1 MNHEY and CDR2 SMNVEV come from the germline V gene (reference sequence). The CDR3 runs to 14 residues. The CDR3 is CASSHSSGANVLTF. As DNA, the CDR3 is TGTGCCAGCAGCCATAGCTCTGGGGCCAACGTCCTGACTTTC.

This clonotype has at least ten counts. The chain couples TRBV7-2 to TRBJ2-1, with 8 nucleotides matching TRBD2. The CDR3 covers 15 residues. After removal of 5 bases from V and 5 bases from J, the junction contained 8 bases not matched to a gene. CDR1 and CDR2 (germline): SGHTA, FQGNSA. Here the CDR3 reads CASSPWREVNNEQFF. Here the CDR3 DNA reads TGTGCCAGCAGCCCTTGGCGGGAGGTTAACAATGAGCAGTTCTTC.

This clonotype was detected a few times. The chain recombines TRBV4-1 with TRBJ2-5; 8 positions agree with TRBD2. V shed 3 bases and J 5 bases; nucleotides not matched to a gene: 14. The germline V gene encodes CDR1 MGHRA and CDR2 YSYEKL. CDR3 size: 17 residues. The DNA of the CDR3 is TGCGCCAGCAGCCACGTAACGACGGGAGGGAGAGGGGAGACCCAGTACTTC. Its protein is CASSHVTTGGRGETQYF.

In its sample, this clonotype was seen many times. V usage is TRBV20-1 and J usage is TRBJ2-7, with 8 positions matching TRBD1. Germline values: CDR1 DFQATT, CDR2 SNEGSKA (reference sequence). The CDR3 sequence is 13 residues long. V dropped 5 bases and J dropped 4; count of bases not matched to a gene: 7. The CDR3 DNA reads TGCAGTGCTCCGCGGGACAGGTCATACGAGCAGTACTTC. Amino acid sequence: CSAPRDRSYEQYF.

This clonotype turned up a few times. The V gene is TRBV18, the J gene TRBJ2-6, with 9 bases aligning to TRBD1. CDR3 length equals 14 residues. Per the germline V gene, CDR1 is KGHSH and CDR2 is LQKENI. Germline trimming cut 11 bases from V and 4 bases from J; bases unmatched to any gene: 6. CDR3 loop: CASQGALGANVLTF. The CDR3 region has the DNA TGTGCCTCACAGGGGGCGCTGGGGGCCAACGTCCTGACTTTC.

This chain links TRBV12-3 or TRBV12-4 with TRBJ2-7; D might be TRBD1 (5 bases). CDR3 size: 13 residues. V lost 7 bases and J lost 2, with 12 bases in between. The CDR3 loop reads CASKRGSTYEQYF. The CDR3 DNA follows: TGTGCCAGCAAAAGGGGATCGACCTACGAGCAGTACTTC.

This clonotype was observed at least ten times. The rearrangement joins TRBV5-5 to TRBJ2-7, with D hard to call. Germline V gene lookup returns CDR1 SGHKS and CDR2 YYEKEE (reference sequence). The V gene lost 1 base and the J gene lost 4 bases, with 9 bases spanning the gap. This CDR3 spans 13 amino acids. CDR3 in DNA: TGTGCCAGCAGCTTGAGGCAGTTTTACGAGCAGTACTTC. Translation gives CASSLRQFYEQYF.

In this sample, this clonotype turned up many times. The gene calls are TRBV20-1 and TRBJ2-6; the match to TRBD1 covers 11 bases. Looked up from germline, CDR1 is DFQATT and CDR2 is SNEGSKA (reference sequence). The CDR3 length is 15 residues. V shed 6 bases and J 0 bases; nucleotides not matched to a gene: 1. CDR3 loop: CSAGTGGSGANVLTF. CDR3 bases: TGCAGTGCCGGGACAGGGGGCTCTGGGGCCAACGTCCTGACTTTC.

This clonotype has at least ten counts. The chain joins TRBV2 to TRBJ2-1; no clear D. The V end was cut by 1 base, the J end by 5 bases, with 3 bases between. Per the germline V gene, CDR1 is SNHLY and CDR2 is FYNNEI. The length of the CDR3 is 12 residues. Written as DNA, the CDR3 is TGTGCCAGCAGTGAAGGGAACAATGAGCAGTTCTTC. It codes for CASSEGNNEQFF.

This clonotype was counted ten times or more. The rearrangement uses TRBV11-2 and TRBJ1-3; unclear D gene. The CDR3 covers 17 residues. The V end was cut by 5 bases, the J end by 0 bases, with 17 bases between. Germline CDR1 is SGHAT and CDR2 is FQNNGV. Written as DNA, the CDR3 is TGTGCCAGCAGCCAAGTGCGCGGTGACCCCTCTGGAAACACCATATATTTT. It yields the protein CASSQVRGDPSGNTIYF.

This clonotype was observed once. A single base separates this from a much larger clone, so it may be a read error. The J gene is TRBJ2-5, the V gene TRBV12-3 or TRBV12-4; the D is unclear. The CDR3 is made up of 13 amino acids. DNA of the CDR3: TGTGCCAGCAGTTTTGACGGTCAAGAGACCCGGTACTTC. Translating it yields CASSFDGQETRYF.

The chain couples TRBV10-2 to TRBJ2-7, with TRBD2 as a possible D gene (7 bases). The length of the CDR3 is 18 residues. The germline V gene has CDR1 WSHSY and CDR2 SAAADI. Between the trimmed V and J ends, which lost 2 bases and 7 bases, there was a span of 27 bases. This CDR3 is CASSEPYVPQEGGGEQYF. CDR3 nucleotide sequence: TGCGCCAGCAGTGAGCCGTACGTCCCTCAGGAGGGAGGGGGGGAGCAGTACTTC.

This clonotype showed up many times. V and J are TRBV2 and TRBJ2-1, with 10 nucleotides matching TRBD2. Germline assignment: CDR1 SNHLY and CDR2 FYNNEI. The CDR3 is 15 residues long. J lost 7 bases, V lost 4 bases, and 7 bases had no gene match. CDR3 residues: CASSGLAGGLNEQFF. As DNA, the CDR3 is TGTGCCAGCAGTGGCTTAGCGGGAGGTTTGAATGAGCAGTTCTTC.